The following is a T cell receptor beta chain sequence with its context. Its matching antigen is unknown. Some clones are missing from TCRdb's copy, which holds only in-frame ones; the method was immunoSEQ multiplex PCR. The table has 57,000 or so clones, about 83% seen once. The V gene lost 1 base and the J gene lost 6 bases, with 11 bases spanning the gap. The CDR3 length is 13 residues. Per the germline V gene, CDR1 is SGHDT and CDR2 is YYEEEE. These data come from a study of OX40 agonist ivuxolimab in advanced cancers. On the study more broadly: Patients in the trial were receiving intravenous ivuxolimab every 2 weeks, at doses of 0.01 to 10 mg/kg. Partial response was recorded in three patients: one hepatocellular carcinoma and two cutaneous melanoma cases. Study-wide points: Among the lowest peripheral clonal expansion occurred in 0.1-3.0 mg/kg partial responders.

Sample: CD4+ or CD8+ T cells sorted from blood, taken in a trial of the OX40 agonist ivuxolimab. V usage is TRBV5-6 and J usage is TRBJ2-7; no definite D call. This sequence originates from an adult with an advanced solid tumor such as melanoma, head and neck, liver or kidney cancer. CDR3 nucleotide sequence: TGTGCCAGCAGCTTGAGGCCAGCTGGCGAGCAGTACTTC. Its translation: CASSLRPAGEQYF.